One and the same sample provided the 7 T cell receptor beta chains below, sequenced in a study of T cell responses to AZD1222 COVID-19 vaccine. Profiling relied on immunoSEQ multiplex PCR, and the TCRdb table lists in-frame clones only, not all of them. The repertoire holds 95,000 to 100,000 clones, with 84% as singletons. The sample in question was peripheral blood, obtained 28 days after the second AZD1222 dose. The receptors shown here come from an adult who received the AZD1222 COVID-19 vaccine.

The J gene is TRBJ2-7, the V gene TRBV4-1; D remains unclear. Germline assignment: CDR1 MGHRA and CDR2 YSYEKL. Trimming removed 0 bases at V and 3 bases at J, with 6 bases between. This CDR3 has 13 amino acids. The CDR3 is CASSQDPNYEQYF. In DNA form, the CDR3 reads TGCGCCAGCAGCCAAGACCCTAACTACGAGCAGTACTTC.

This chain uses TRBV4-1 with TRBJ1-2, with D maybe TRBD1 (5 bases). Germline loops: CDR1 MGHRA, CDR2 YSYEKL. V shed 0 bases and J shed 4 bases, with 15 bases lying between them. This CDR3 region has 16 residues. The CDR3 here is CASSQDSGQSGYGYTF. DNA for the CDR3: TGCGCCAGCAGCCAAGATTCAGGACAAAGCGGCTATGGCTACACCTTC.

V is TRBV27 and J is TRBJ2-2; 7 bases line up with TRBD2. The germline V gene encodes CDR1 MNHEY and CDR2 SMNVEV (reference sequence). The length of the CDR3 is 15 residues. The V and J ends lost 6 bases and 3 bases, in that order; junction bases with no gene match: 7. CDR3 sequence (DNA): TGTGCCAGCAGCATGGGAGGGCGGGACACCGGGGAGCTGTTTTTT. This translates into CASSMGGRDTGELFF.

This chain connects TRBV6-1 to TRBJ1-2; D is perhaps TRBD1 (6 bases). CDR1 is MNHNS, CDR2 SASEGT, per germline. This CDR3 is built from 16 residues. Trimming cost V 0 bases and J 4 bases, with 15 bases left between them. This chain's CDR3 is CASSEAPGGSGYGYTF. The CDR3, as DNA: TGTGCCAGCAGTGAAGCTCCGGGGGGCTCGGGCTATGGCTACACCTTC.

On this clone itself: A junction end diverges from the germline sequence, so it may reflect a read error. This sequence joins TRBV12-5 and TRBJ1-5; tentative D call: TRBD1 (5 bases). The CDR3 length is 14 residues. Germline V gene lookup returns CDR1 LGHNT and CDR2 FRNRAP. This chain's CDR3 is CASGLGQNHQPQHF. The CDR3 region has the DNA TGTGCTAGTGGATTGGGGCAGAACCATCAGCCCCAGCATTTT.

The V gene is TRBV29-1, the J gene TRBJ1-1; the D is unclear. V shed 6 bases and J shed 0 bases, with 8 bases lying between them. Germline values: CDR1 SQVTM, CDR2 ANQGSEA. The CDR3 extends over 12 amino acids. The CDR3 loop is CSVAGLNTEAFF. The CDR3, as DNA: TGCAGCGTCGCGGGATTGAACACTGAAGCTTTCTTT.

The V call is TRBV6-2 or TRBV6-3, the J call TRBJ2-1; D call uncertain. Trimming shortened V by 5 bases and J by 4 bases, and 15 bases separated the two germline ends. The CDR3 is 15 amino acids. The V gene's germline CDR1 is MNHEY and CDR2 SVGEGT. CDR3 bases: TGTGCCAGCAGTGACCGGCGGATCGGATACAATGAGCAGTTCTTC. Translated: CASSDRRIGYNEQFF.